Below, 27 T cell receptor beta chains from the same sample are listed, as sequenced in a study of shared clonotypes between healthy human individuals. Measured with immunoSEQ multiplex PCR; TCRdb has only the in-frame clones, and not every one. The sample yields around 500,000 clones, 76% seen once. The sample consisted of PBMCs. These receptors originate from a woman between 40 and 55 years old in good health. Some clones in this sample may be carry-over from other donors' samples.

This CDR3 reads CASSELAGAIYEQYF. The CDR3, as DNA: TGTGCCAGCAGTGAACTAGCGGGAGCGATCTACGAGCAGTACTTC. V is TRBV6-4 and J is TRBJ2-5, with 11 nucleotides matching TRBD2. TRBJ2-7 matches the DNA end more closely, so the J call is doubtful. The CDR3 totals 15 residues. Germline values: CDR1 MRHNA, CDR2 SNTAGT.

The V and J genes are TRBV6-6 and TRBJ1-1; no clear D gene. The germline V gene has CDR1 MNHNY and CDR2 SVGAGI (reference sequence). This CDR3 has 12 residues. Trimming removed 4 bases from V and 7 bases from J, with 10 bases in between. This chain's CDR3 is CASSSQDREAFF. As DNA, the CDR3 is TGTGCCAGCAGTTCGCAAGATCGTGAAGCTTTCTTT.

This clone was seen just once. The gene calls are TRBV7-9 and TRBJ2-1; D is unclear. CDR3 size: 17 residues. Germline V lookup: CDR1 SEHNR, CDR2 FQNEAQ (reference sequence). The V end lost 3 bases, the J end lost 0 bases, and 15 bases lay between the germline ends. DNA for the CDR3: TGTGCCAGCAGCTTTTCCCTCCAGTACAGCTCCTACAATGAGCAGTTCTTC. This sequence encodes CASSFSLQYSSYNEQFF.

The chain has TRBV7-8 and TRBJ1-6, with D tentatively TRBD1 (5 bases). With 0 bases removed from V and 9 bases from J, the gap between germline ends came to 18 bases. There are 17 residues in the CDR3. CDR1 and CDR2 from the germline V gene are SGHVS and FQNEAQ. The CDR3 nucleotides read TGTGCCAGCAGCTTAGCGGGGGAGGGAATAGCTTCTTCACCCCTCCACTTT. Amino acids: CASSLAGEGIASSPLHF.

In this sample, this clone turned up a few times. The chain carries TRBV28 and TRBJ1-5; 9 nucleotides line up with TRBD1. V dropped 5 bases and J dropped 11; count of bases not matched to a gene: 10. The CDR3 is 14 residues long. CDR1 is MDHEN, CDR2 SYDVKM, per germline. CDR3 bases: TGTGCCAGCAGTCCCGACAGGGGGAGGATGGCCCAGCATTTT. Its translation: CASSPDRGRMAQHF.

The V and J genes are TRBV4-3 and TRBJ1-5; no definite D call. CDR1 is LGHNA and CDR2 is YSLEER in the germline V gene. Trimming cost V 0 bases and J 7 bases, with 13 bases left between them. The CDR3 is made up of 15 amino acids. The CDR3 spells CASSQDASPDQPQHF. As DNA, the CDR3 is TGCGCCAGCAGCCAAGATGCGTCCCCTGACCAGCCCCAGCATTTT.

Remarks on this clone: Different DNA sequences within this sample yield the same CDR3. V is TRBV18 and J is TRBJ2-3; D is unresolved. V lost 3 bases, J lost 5 bases, and 3 bases lay in between. CDR3 length: 11 residues. The germline V gene has CDR1 KGHSH and CDR2 LQKENI. The CDR3 reads CASSPLDTQYF. CDR3 nucleotides: TGTGCCAGCTCACCCCTAGATACGCAGTATTTT.

This chain connects TRBV18 to TRBJ2-2; unclear D gene. Germline CDR1 reads KGHSH; CDR2 reads LQKENI. The CDR3 runs 16 residues. V lost 6 bases and J 3 bases, leaving 17 bases between the germline ends. The CDR3 reads CASSPFRDQDTGELFF. The DNA for the CDR3 is TGTGCCAGCTCCCCCTTTCGAGACCAAGACACCGGGGAGCTGTTTTTT.

The chain employs TRBV18 and TRBJ2-1; D gene uncertain. CDR3 size: 11 residues. V was cut by 2 bases and J by 15 bases, with 11 bases left in between. The V gene's germline CDR1 is KGHSH and CDR2 LQKENI. CDR3 amino acids: CASSPGRVGFF. The CDR3 bases are TGTGCCAGCTCACCAGGGCGTGTGGGGTTCTTC.

This clone occurred a few times. J is TRBJ1-5 and V is TRBV28; a possible D gene is TRBD1 (6 bases). The CDR3 totals 14 residues. V gave up 8 bases and J gave up 5 bases, with 16 bases separating them. Per germline, CDR1 MDHEN and CDR2 SYDVKM. Here the CDR3 reads CASFGGGDYQPQHF. CDR3 sequence (DNA): TGTGCCAGCTTCGGAGGGGGGGATTATCAGCCCCAGCATTTT.

V and J are TRBV29-1 and TRBJ2-7, with 14 nucleotides matching TRBD2. Germline V gene sequence: CDR1 SQVTM, CDR2 ANQGSEA. The V gene end was trimmed by 4 bases and the J gene end by 2 bases; junction bases not matched to a gene: 10. This CDR3 region has 17 residues. CDR3 amino acids: CSVGPGLAGVGPYEQYF. The CDR3, as DNA: TGCAGCGTTGGCCCGGGACTAGCGGGAGTGGGCCCCTACGAGCAGTACTTC.

This chain joins TRBV29-1 and TRBJ1-1; 8 bases match TRBD1. The germline V gene encodes CDR1 SQVTM and CDR2 ANQGSEA. The CDR3 loop spans 14 amino acids. Trimming at V came to 7 bases and at J to 1 base, leaving 8 bases not matched to a gene. The CDR3 nucleotides are TGCAGCGCTGGACAGGGCCCGACGAACACTGAAGCTTTCTTT. This codes for CSAGQGPTNTEAFF.

The chain carries TRBV5-1 and TRBJ2-1; the D gene could be TRBD1 or TRBD2 (5 bases each). CDR1 and CDR2 from the germline V gene are SGHRS and YFSETQ. This CDR3 has 14 residues. V was shortened by 4 bases and J by 4 bases, with 12 bases between the two germline ends. The CDR3 DNA reads as TGCGCCAGCAGCCACGGGACGGCTTACAATGAGCAGTTCTTC. This encodes CASSHGTAYNEQFF.

The rearrangement joins TRBV10-1 to TRBJ1-2; D is unclear. In germline, CDR1 is WNHNN, CDR2 SYGVQD (reference sequence). Trimming pared 6 bases from V and 5 bases from J, leaving 13 bases between. The CDR3 runs 13 residues. The CDR3 DNA sequence: TGCGCCAGCAGCCCCAGTTTTTCTTATGGCTACACCTTC. It is translated as CASSPSFSYGYTF.

The chain uses TRBV27 and TRBJ1-4; 8 nucleotides match TRBD1. V lost 2 bases, J lost 1 base, and 6 bases stayed unmatched. Per germline, CDR1 MNHEY and CDR2 SMNVEV (reference sequence). The CDR3 is 17 amino acids. This CDR3 reads CASSLKRTGRTNEKLFF. The DNA of the CDR3 is TGTGCCAGCAGTTTAAAGAGGACAGGGAGAACTAATGAAAAACTGTTTTTT.

J is TRBJ1-3 and V is TRBV18; maybe TRBD1 (6 bases). V lost 5 bases and J 4 bases, leaving 18 bases between the germline ends. The CDR3 spans 16 residues. CDR1 and CDR2 from the germline V gene are KGHSH and LQKENI. The CDR3 reads CASSSWTALAGNTIYF. The CDR3 DNA reads TGTGCCAGCTCATCCTGGACAGCTCTGGCGGGAAACACCATATATTTT.

The chain combines TRBV30 with TRBJ1-2; 8 nucleotides line up with TRBD1. CDR1 is GTSNPN, CDR2 SVGIG, per germline (reference sequence). V shed 3 bases, J shed 5 bases, and the junction held 11 bases outside the gene matches. This CDR3 contains 15 residues. CDR3 amino acids: CAWRNTPRGQYGYTF. CDR3 nucleotide sequence: TGTGCCTGGAGGAACACCCCCAGGGGGCAATATGGCTACACCTTC.

V gene TRBV19 combines with J gene TRBJ2-1, with D perhaps assigned TRBD1 or TRBD2 (5 bases each). The CDR3 consists of 15 residues. The germline CDR1 and CDR2 sequences are LNHDA and SQIVND (reference sequence). V lost 3 bases and J 2 bases, leaving 11 bases between the germline ends. CDR3 residues: CASSIAGDAYNEQFF. CDR3 DNA sequence: TGTGCCAGTAGTATCGCCGGGGACGCCTACAATGAGCAGTTCTTC. The full variable domain, its missing parts supplied by reference TRBV19 and TRBJ2-1, is DGGITQSPKYLFRKEGQNVTLSCEQNLNHDAMYWYRQDPGQGLRLIYYSQIVNDFQKGDIAEGYSVSREKKESFPLTVTSAQKNPTAFYLCASSIAGDAYNEQFFGPGTRLTVL.

CDR3 DNA: TGTGCCAGCAGCCGACAGGCCTACAATGAGCAGTTCTTC. It codes for CASSRQAYNEQFF. J is TRBJ2-1 and V is TRBV11-3; tentative D call: TRBD1 (6 bases). V shed 5 bases and J shed 2 bases, with 7 bases lying between them. This CDR3 region has 13 residues. Looked up from germline, CDR1 is SGHNT and CDR2 is YENEEA.

The rearrangement uses TRBV19 and TRBJ1-1; D gene unclear. The CDR3 spans 14 residues. With 2 bases removed from V and 7 bases from J, the gap between germline ends came to 14 bases. The germline CDR1 and CDR2 sequences are LNHDA and SQIVND (reference sequence). CDR3 sequence (DNA): TGTGCCAGTAGTATATATCCTGGCCGCGATGAAGCTTTCTTT. Protein product: CASSIYPGRDEAFF.

This clone was observed once. The chain is built from TRBV7-3 and TRBJ2-5; 10 bases fit TRBD2. The CDR3 is 19 residues long. Germline CDR1 is SGHTA and CDR2 is FQGTGA. V lost 4 bases to trimming and J lost 2 bases; unmatched junction nucleotides: 16. CDR3 in amino acids: CASSCFSLKLAGPQETQYF. As DNA, the CDR3 is TGTGCCAGCAGCTGTTTTTCCCTCAAACTAGCGGGACCGCAAGAGACCCAGTACTTC.

The J gene is TRBJ2-3, the V gene TRBV4-3; D not certain. The CDR3 loop spans 13 amino acids. CDR1 LGHNA and CDR2 YSLEER come from the germline V gene. Trimming removed 1 base at V and 3 bases at J, with 5 bases between. CDR3 in amino acids: CASSQGRTDTQYF. DNA of the CDR3: TGCGCCAGCAGCCAAGGAAGAACAGATACGCAGTATTTT.

With respect to this clone: Since a far larger clone is one base different, this is likely a read error. The chain links TRBV19 to TRBJ2-7; D tentatively reads TRBD1 or TRBD2 (6 bases each). Germline V gives CDR1 LNHDA, CDR2 SQIVND (reference sequence). CDR3 length: 15 residues. The CDR3 spells CAGSIGGDTSYEQYF. Written as DNA, the CDR3 is TGTGCCGGTAGTATAGGAGGGGACACTTCCTACGAGCAGTACTTC.

The chain is built from TRBV7-9 and TRBJ2-7; D ambiguous. V lost 3 bases to trimming and J lost 2 bases, with 2 bases between them. The germline V gene encodes CDR1 SEHNR and CDR2 FQNEAQ (reference sequence). The CDR3 consists of 11 residues. As DNA, the CDR3 is TGTGCCAGCAGCTTCACCTACGAGCAGTACTTC. This sequence encodes CASSFTYEQYF.

The chain joins TRBV6-6 to TRBJ2-7; 7 bases align to TRBD1. Germline V gene sequence: CDR1 MNHNY, CDR2 SVGAGI (reference sequence). V lost 2 bases and J lost 4; bases outside the gene matches: 2. This CDR3 spans 13 amino acids. In nucleotides, the CDR3 is TGTGCCAGCAGTTACAGGGGGCCGTACGAGCAGTACTTC. This gives the protein CASSYRGPYEQYF.

This clone was found a few times. The chain carries TRBV7-3 and TRBJ2-2; 12 nucleotides agree with TRBD1. The CDR3 contains 15 residues. Germline V gives CDR1 SGHTA, CDR2 FQGTGA. V lost 4 bases to trimming and J lost 14 bases; unmatched junction nucleotides: 11. The CDR3: CASSSFPGQGAGLFF. CDR3 coding DNA: TGTGCCAGCAGCTCATTCCCGGGACAGGGGGCAGGACTGTTTTTT.

About this clone itself: The same CDR3 can be traced to other DNA sequences in this sample. The chain is built from TRBV10-3 and TRBJ1-1; no definite D call. V dropped 4 bases and J dropped 4 bases, with 7 bases sitting between them. The CDR3 is 12 amino acids. Germline-derived CDR1 and CDR2 are ENHRY and SYGVKD. The CDR3 bases are TGTGCCATCAGTGGGCCGGGCACTGAAGCTTTCTTT. Its protein is CAISGPGTEAFF.